This T cell receptor (beta chain) was captured in a study of CD8 T cells in ankylosing spondylitis. This clonotype has ten or more counts. What it binds is unknown. The CDR3 consists of 13 residues. The V gene end was trimmed by 6 bases and the J gene end by 6 bases; junction bases not matched to a gene: 4. The V gene's germline CDR1 is SGHTA and CDR2 FQGNSA. By quantitative 5'-RACE with molecular barcodes, the TCR beta libraries were made. One entry per CDR3 protein results from TCRdb running MiXCR on the 5' RACE reads. In the table there are approximately 90,000 distinct CDR3 sequences, about 8% of which are singletons. The study's findings and limits: Disease-linked clones, CD8+, were relatively rare in peripheral blood. Within matched ankylosing spondylitis synovial fluid, disease-linked clones were reportedly significantly enriched. Earlier studies detected some motif variants in reactive arthritis synovial fluid and blood.

This chain uses TRBV7-2 with TRBJ1-4; 7 bases align to TRBD1. This TCR was recovered from a male donor with ankylosing spondylitis or in good health (not recorded which). Sequences were obtained from blood, either unsorted or a sorted T cell fraction (not recorded which). The CDR3 protein is CASSTGVDEKLFF. The CDR3 DNA follows: TGTGCCAGCAGTACAGGGGTGGATGAAAAACTGTTTTTT.